Shown below are 21 T cell receptor beta chains from a single sample sequenced in a study of blood T cell repertoires in COVID-19 (dated by TCRdb to 2018 to 2020). The library was produced with the immunoSEQ multiplex PCR assay. TCRdb limited this immuneACCESS table to in-frame rearrangements with V and J called. A share of clones is missing; checked studies link under half to unresolved V genes, and the rest is unexplained. The sample has a few hundred thousand clones on record, 65% to 90% of them singletons. 6% to 9% of the sample belongs to the ten largest clones. The specimen was peripheral blood. The receptors shown here come from a human donor in a cohort sampled during active COVID-19.

V is TRBV18 and J is TRBJ1-3; weak D call: TRBD1 (6 bases). Germline V lookup: CDR1 KGHSH, CDR2 LQKENI. The V and J ends lost 5 bases and 4 bases respectively, with 9 bases between them. CDR3 length: 13 amino acids. The CDR3 DNA reads as TGTGCCAGCTCATCCGACAGGGGAAACACCATATATTTT. The encoded protein is CASSSDRGNTIYF. Full variable domain (remainder filled in from reference TRBV18 and TRBJ1-3): NAGVMQNPRHLVRRRGQEARLRCSPMKGHSHVYWYRQLPEEGLKFMVYLQKENIIDESGMPKERFSAEFPKEGPSILRIQQVVRGDSAAYFCASSSDRGNTIYFGEGSWLTVV.

V and J are TRBV27 and TRBJ1-1; no clear D gene. This CDR3 has 16 amino acids. Germline-derived CDR1 and CDR2 are MNHEY and SMNVEV (reference sequence). V was pared by 6 bases and J by 7 bases, with 24 bases between. CDR3 nucleotide sequence: TGTGCCAGCAGCGCCTTCGGGGTTCCAATCCACGTTGAAGCTTTCTTT. Its protein is CASSAFGVPIHVEAFF.

This clone was seen a few times. The chain's CDR3 is CSAPRDSRAFF. The CDR3, as DNA: TGCAGTGCTCCCCGGGACAGCCGGGCTTTCTTT. V gene TRBV20-1 combines with J gene TRBJ1-1; 7 bases match TRBD1. V lost 5 bases and J lost 11; bases outside the gene matches: 8. The CDR3 contains 11 residues. Germline-derived CDR1 and CDR2 are DFQATT and SNEGSKA (reference sequence).

V usage is TRBV27 and J usage is TRBJ2-3, with 9 bases matching TRBD1. The CDR3 is made up of 17 amino acids. In germline, CDR1 is MNHEY, CDR2 SMNVEV (reference sequence). J lost 3 bases, V lost 3 bases, and 10 bases had no gene match. CDR3 protein: CASSFSGGTGITDTQYF. CDR3 coding DNA: TGTGCCAGCAGTTTTTCCGGAGGGACAGGGATTACAGATACGCAGTATTTT.

V gene TRBV5-1 combines with J gene TRBJ1-3; no clear D gene. Trimming stripped 1 base from V and 2 bases from J, with 4 bases between. The CDR3 consists of 13 residues. Germline values: CDR1 SGHRS, CDR2 YFSETQ. The CDR3 protein is CASSLSAGNTIYF. In DNA, the CDR3 is TGCGCCAGCAGCTTGTCGGCTGGAAACACCATATATTTT.

The chain employs TRBV24-1 and TRBJ2-1; D is possibly TRBD1 (6 bases). V lost 4 bases and J 7 bases, leaving 16 bases between the germline ends. Per the germline V gene, CDR1 is KGHDR and CDR2 is SFDVKD. The CDR3 sequence is 15 residues long. This chain's CDR3 is CATSDRGYTGNEQFF. CDR3 sequence (DNA): TGTGCCACCAGTGACAGGGGTTATACGGGGAATGAGCAGTTCTTC.

This chain connects TRBV20-1 to TRBJ2-1; D not resolved. The CDR3 is 11 amino acids. Germline CDR1 and CDR2: DFQATT and SNEGSKA (reference sequence). The V and J ends lost 4 bases and 9 bases respectively, with 10 bases between them. CDR3 sequence (DNA): TGCAGTGCTACCCTCGGAGCTGAGCAGTTCTTC. Translating gives CSATLGAEQFF.

The genes are TRBV2 and TRBJ1-6, with a tentative D call TRBD1 (6 bases). Germline CDR1 SNHLY, CDR2 FYNNEI. Trimming removed 5 bases at V and 0 bases at J, with 11 bases between. This CDR3 contains 16 residues. The CDR3, as DNA: TGTGCCAGCAGTCCCCGGGACACCTCCTATAATTCACCCCTCCACTTT. Protein product: CASSPRDTSYNSPLHF. Drawing the rest from reference TRBV2 and TRBJ1-6, the complete variable domain is EPEVTQTPSHQVTQMGQEVILRCVPISNHLYFYWYRQILGQKVEFLVSFYNNEISEKSEIFDDQFSVERPDGSNFTLKIRSTKLEDSAMYFCASSPRDTSYNSPLHFGNGTRLTVT.

The rearrangement joins TRBV27 to TRBJ2-6, with D possibly being TRBD2 (6 bases). CDR1 MNHEY and CDR2 SMNVEV come from the germline V gene (reference sequence). The length of the CDR3 is 16 residues. V shed 3 bases and J shed 4 bases, with 13 bases lying between them. The CDR3 DNA reads TGTGCCAGCAGTTTTCGGGGGTCCTCCGGGGCCAACGTCCTGACTTTC. This codes for CASSFRGSSGANVLTF. Full variable domain (missing parts from reference TRBV27 and TRBJ2-6): EAQVTQNPRYLITVTGKKLTVTCSQNMNHEYMSWYRQDPGLGLRQIYYSMNVEVTDKGDVPEGYKVSRKEKRNFPLILESPSPNQTSLYFCASSFRGSSGANVLTFGAGSRLTVL.

The V call is TRBV12-5, the J call TRBJ2-5; 8 bases match TRBD2. The CDR3 has 17 amino acids. The trim removed 5 bases at V and 1 base at J, leaving 12 bases unmatched. Germline CDR1 is LGHNT and CDR2 is FRNRAP. The CDR3 loop reads CASGRSGGMLGQETQYF. As DNA, the CDR3 is TGTGCTAGTGGTAGGAGCGGGGGCATGTTGGGCCAAGAGACCCAGTACTTC.

This chain links TRBV7-9 with TRBJ1-2, with 10 bases matching TRBD1. J was trimmed by 8 bases and V by 4 bases; bases with no gene match: 10. The germline V gene has CDR1 SEHNR and CDR2 FQNEAQ (reference sequence). CDR3 length: 15 residues. CDR3 loop: CASSYGGTGVHGYTF. The CDR3 DNA reads TGTGCCAGCAGCTACGGTGGGACAGGGGTACACGGCTACACCTTC.

The chain links TRBV7-9 to TRBJ2-6; D not resolved. V was shortened by 5 bases and J by 0 bases, with 8 bases between the two germline ends. Germline CDR1 reads SEHNR; CDR2 reads FQNEAQ (reference sequence). The CDR3 extends over 15 amino acids. Here the CDR3 DNA reads TGTGCCAGCAGCCAACACCGCTCTGGGGCCAACGTCCTGACTTTC. Protein sequence: CASSQHRSGANVLTF.

V usage is TRBV19 and J usage is TRBJ1-2; 7 nucleotides agree with TRBD1. The CDR3 loop spans 12 amino acids. V gave up 7 bases and J gave up 8 bases; unmatched junction bases: 7. Germline V CDR1 and CDR2: LNHDA, SQIVND (reference sequence). CDR3 nucleotides: TGTGCCAGTACCCGCCAGGGGGGAGGCTACACCTTC. It specifies CASTRQGGGYTF.

This clone was recorded only once. The chain links TRBV5-1 to TRBJ1-1; the match to TRBD1 covers 10 bases. Per the germline V gene, CDR1 is SGHRS and CDR2 is YFSETQ. V was pared by 4 bases and J by 2 bases, with 5 bases of the junction left unmatched. This CDR3 region has 15 residues. In nucleotides, the CDR3 is TGCGCCAGCAGCGGGACAGGGGACCACAACACTGAAGCTTTCTTT. Translation gives CASSGTGDHNTEAFF.

This chain uses TRBV5-1 with TRBJ2-6; D gene ambiguous. The CDR3 extends over 15 amino acids. V was trimmed by 2 bases and J by 1 base, leaving 7 bases between them. CDR1 is SGHRS and CDR2 is YFSETQ in the germline V gene. The CDR3 DNA follows: TGCGCCAGCAGCTTTAAAAATTCTGGGGCCAACGTCCTGACTTTC. Its protein is CASSFKNSGANVLTF.

This sequence joins TRBV30 and TRBJ1-4; weak D call: TRBD1 (6 bases). This CDR3 is 15 amino acids long. Trimming cost V 4 bases and J 7 bases, with 19 bases left between them. CDR1 GTSNPN and CDR2 SVGIG come from the germline V gene (reference sequence). This CDR3 reads CAWKQLQGLSEKLFF. The CDR3 DNA follows: TGTGCCTGGAAACAACTACAGGGCTTAAGTGAAAAACTGTTTTTT.

This sequence joins TRBV11-2 and TRBJ2-2; a possible D gene is TRBD1 (6 bases). Looked up from germline, CDR1 is SGHAT and CDR2 is FQNNGV. The germline V and J ends were trimmed by 4 bases and 4 bases, with 10 bases remaining between them. This CDR3 region has 14 residues. CDR3 bases: TGTGCCAGCAGCTCGCAGGGGTTCACCGGGGAGCTGTTTTTT. Protein sequence: CASSSQGFTGELFF.

This clone occurred a few times. This chain connects TRBV3-1 (or the pseudogene TRBV3-2) to TRBJ1-1; 10 positions agree with TRBD1. Germline-derived CDR1 and CDR2 are LGHDT and YNNKEL (reference sequence). This CDR3 has 14 residues. V trimming: 6 bases; J trimming: 9 bases; junction bases outside the gene matches: 10. The CDR3 DNA is TGTGCCAGCAGTCCCGGGACAGGGGAGAGTAAAGCTTTCTTT. This sequence encodes CASSPGTGESKAFF.

This clone has a handful of counts. J is TRBJ2-3 and V is TRBV5-4, with D possibly being TRBD1 (6 bases). V was shortened by 4 bases and J by 4 bases, with 10 bases between the two germline ends. The germline V gene encodes CDR1 SGHNT and CDR2 YYREEE (reference sequence). The CDR3 has 13 amino acids. The DNA for the CDR3 is TGTGCCAGCAGCGTTACAGGGTCAGATACGCAGTATTTT. Protein sequence: CASSVTGSDTQYF.

The J gene is TRBJ1-1, the V gene TRBV19, with TRBD1 matching 8 bases. Germline CDR1 is LNHDA and CDR2 is SQIVND (reference sequence). The CDR3 loop spans 15 amino acids. J was trimmed by 8 bases and V by 9 bases; bases with no gene match: 17. The CDR3 DNA follows: TGTGCCAGCGTCCAACGCCCTAGGACAGGGCGAGAAGCTTTCTTT. Translation: CASVQRPRTGREAFF.

The J gene is TRBJ2-7, the V gene TRBV10-3; TRBD2 matches at 12 bases. The CDR3 has 13 residues. The trim removed 10 bases at V and 2 bases at J, leaving 3 bases unmatched. The germline gives CDR1 ENHRY, CDR2 SYGVKD. For the CDR3, the DNA is TGTGCCACCCGACTAGCGGGGGCCTACGAGCAGTACTTC. It specifies CATRLAGAYEQYF.